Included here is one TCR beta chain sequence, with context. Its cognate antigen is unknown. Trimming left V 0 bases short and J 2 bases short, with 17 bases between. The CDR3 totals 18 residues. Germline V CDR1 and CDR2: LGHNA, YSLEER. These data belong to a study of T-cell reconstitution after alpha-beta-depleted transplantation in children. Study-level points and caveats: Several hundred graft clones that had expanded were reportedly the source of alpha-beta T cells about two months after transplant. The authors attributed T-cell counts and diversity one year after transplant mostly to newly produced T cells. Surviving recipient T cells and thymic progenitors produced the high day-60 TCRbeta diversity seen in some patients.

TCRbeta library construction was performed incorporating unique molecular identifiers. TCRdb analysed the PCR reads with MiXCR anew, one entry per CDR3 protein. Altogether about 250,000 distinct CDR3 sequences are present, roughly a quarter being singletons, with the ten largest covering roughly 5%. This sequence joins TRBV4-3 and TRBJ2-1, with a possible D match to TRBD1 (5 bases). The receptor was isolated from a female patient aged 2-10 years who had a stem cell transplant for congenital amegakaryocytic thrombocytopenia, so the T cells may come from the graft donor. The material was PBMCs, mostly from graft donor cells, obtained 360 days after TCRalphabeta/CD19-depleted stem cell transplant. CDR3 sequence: CASSQEYARAGAYNEQFF. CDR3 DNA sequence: TGCGCCAGCAGCCAAGAGTACGCCAGGGCTGGGGCCTACAATGAGCAGTTCTTC.